This entry features one TCR beta chain sequence. Per the germline V gene, CDR1 is MDHEN and CDR2 is SYDVKM. V was shortened by 4 bases and J by 4 bases, with 15 bases between the two germline ends. The CDR3 covers 15 residues. An even split of each subset's genomic DNA across several immunoSEQ plates was performed. Method: immunoSEQ multiplex PCR; TCRdb's copy keeps in-frame clones and lacks some. This table holds 2 million to 3 million clones, 93% found once. The entry originates in a study of shared clonotypes between healthy human individuals. The source material was naive CD4+ T cells from PBMCs. As to subset: CD45RA+ positively selected. The V gene is TRBV28, the J gene TRBJ2-3, with D perhaps TRBD1 (7 bases). The clonotype was recovered from a man aged 18 to 30 in good health. Some clones in this sample may be carry-over from other donors' samples. The CDR3, as DNA: TGTGCCAGCAGTTCTCCCGGAGGGGGCGCAGATACGCAGTATTTT. Translation: CASSSPGGGADTQYF.